The next 16 T cell receptor beta chains were all read from a single sample in a study of CD8 T cells in ankylosing spondylitis. A single record per CDR3 protein comes from TCRdb applying MiXCR to the 5' RACE reads. The sample carries 85,000 to 90,000 distinct CDR3 sequences, under 30% recorded once. Material for sequencing was blood, either unsorted or a sorted T cell fraction (not recorded which). The receptors stem from a male donor with ankylosing spondylitis or in good health (not recorded which).

This clonotype was seen more than once but under ten times. CDR3 sequence reads: CSARALDAGNQETQYF. The DNA of the CDR3 is TGCAGTGCTAGAGCACTAGACGCGGGAAACCAAGAGACCCAGTACTTC. The V and J genes are TRBV20-1 and TRBJ2-5, with TRBD2 as a possible D gene (6 bases). The V gene's germline CDR1 is DFQATT and CDR2 SNEGSKA (reference sequence). The CDR3 is 16 residues long. The germline V and J ends were trimmed by 1 base and 0 bases, with 15 bases remaining between them.

This clonotype showed up just a few times. This sequence joins TRBV7-2 and TRBJ1-2; weak D call: TRBD1 (6 bases). The CDR3 is 16 amino acids. CDR1 is SGHTA and CDR2 is FQGNSA in the germline V gene. V gave up 3 bases and J gave up 5 bases, with 19 bases separating them. The CDR3 DNA reads TGTGCCAGCAGCTTGGTGCGGGACACCCCTCGGTATGGCTACACCTTC. Encoded protein: CASSLVRDTPRYGYTF.

This clonotype showed up just a few times. CDR3: CASSMAAGSQPQHF. CDR3 nucleotides: TGTGCCAGTAGTATGGCTGCAGGGAGTCAGCCCCAGCATTTT. The chain has TRBV19 and TRBJ1-5, with D perhaps matching TRBD1 (5 bases). CDR3 length: 14 amino acids. V shed 3 bases and J shed 6 bases, with 12 bases lying between them. Germline V gene lookup returns CDR1 LNHDA and CDR2 SQIVND (reference sequence).

The chain joins TRBV5-8 to TRBJ1-4, with D perhaps TRBD1 (5 bases). The CDR3 is 16 residues long. V lost 0 bases and J lost 7, with 16 bases in between. The V gene's germline CDR1 is SGHTS and CDR2 YDEGEE. CDR3 coding DNA: TGTGCCAGCAGCTTGGGGCAGGGTTTCTCCCTTGAAAAACTGTTTTTT. Protein product: CASSLGQGFSLEKLFF.

The rearrangement uses TRBV2 and TRBJ2-3, with 14 nucleotides matching TRBD2. CDR1 SNHLY and CDR2 FYNNEI come from the germline V gene. The V and J ends lost 1 base and 0 bases, in that order; junction bases with no gene match: 3. The CDR3 is 18 residues long. DNA of the CDR3: TGTGCCAGCAGTGAAGGACTAGCGGGAGGGACTAGCACAGATACGCAGTATTTT. Its protein product is CASSEGLAGGTSTDTQYF.

V and J are TRBV5-1 and TRBJ2-3; D uncertain. This CDR3 has 14 residues. Trimming stripped 0 bases from V and 8 bases from J, with 13 bases between. Germline CDR1 and CDR2: SGHRS and YFSETQ. The CDR3, as DNA: TGCGCCAGCAGCTTGGCCCGAGAGGTTGGTACGCAGTATTTT. Translated, it gives CASSLAREVGTQYF.

This clonotype has more than one count but fewer than ten. The V call is TRBV10-3, the J call TRBJ2-7; the D call may be TRBD1 or TRBD2 (5 bases each). V dropped 0 bases and J dropped 2 bases, with 11 bases sitting between them. This CDR3 spans 15 amino acids. Germline assignment: CDR1 ENHRY and CDR2 SYGVKD. The CDR3 DNA sequence: TGTGCCATCAGTGAGTCGGGGGACCAGACCTACGAGCAGTACTTC. Amino acid sequence: CAISESGDQTYEQYF.

This clonotype has just a few counts. CDR3 sequence reads: CASSLGAQPQHF. The CDR3, as DNA: TGTGCCAGCAGCTTAGGGGCTCAGCCCCAGCATTTT. The chain links TRBV7-9 to TRBJ1-5; no reliable D call. Germline V gene sequence: CDR1 SEHNR, CDR2 FQNEAQ (reference sequence). Trimming removed 1 base at V and 6 bases at J, with 4 bases between. The CDR3 extends over 12 amino acids.

This clonotype was observed a few times. Relative to the germline gene, one junction end is altered; a read error may explain this. The V call is TRBV3-1, the J call TRBJ1-6; D gene unclear. The CDR3 extends over 11 amino acids. Germline CDR1 LGHDT, CDR2 YNNKEL (reference sequence). The CDR3 loop reads CASSQGSPLHF. Here the CDR3 DNA reads TGTGCCAGCAGCCAGGGGTCACCACTCCACTTT. Full variable domain (rest looked up from reference TRBV3-1 and TRBJ1-6): DTAVSQTPKYLVTQMGNDKSIKCEQNLGHDTMYWYKQDSKKFLKIMFSYNNKELIINETVPNRFSPKSPDKAHLNLHINSLELGDSAVYFCASSQGSPLHFGNGTRLTVT.

The chain links TRBV7-8 to TRBJ2-4; no reliable D call. The CDR3 extends over 13 amino acids. The V gene lost 3 bases and the J gene lost 9 bases, with 12 bases spanning the gap. Per the germline V gene, CDR1 is SGHVS and CDR2 is FQNEAQ. The DNA for the CDR3 is TGTGCCAGCAGCTTTCAGCCAAGGAGCATTCAGTACTTC. It yields the protein CASSFQPRSIQYF. The variable domain in full, completed from reference TRBV7-8 and TRBJ2-4, reads GAGVSQSPRYKVAKRGQDVALRCDPISGHVSLFWYQQALGQGPEFLTYFQNEAQLDKSGLPSDRFFAERPEGSVSTLKIQRTQQEDSAVYLCASSFQPRSIQYFGAGTRLSVL.

The chain links TRBV7-8 to TRBJ2-1; 13 bases line up with TRBD2. In germline, CDR1 is SGHVS, CDR2 FQNEAQ. V was clipped by 5 bases and J by 6 bases; unmatched bases: 4. The CDR3 runs 15 residues. CDR3: CASSRTSGSPNEQFF. The CDR3 nucleotides are TGTGCCAGCAGCCGGACTAGCGGGAGTCCCAATGAGCAGTTCTTC.

This clonotype showed up just a few times. The CDR3 sequence: CASSLWVQINEKLFF. CDR3 DNA sequence: TGTGCCAGCAGCCTATGGGTACAGATTAATGAAAAACTGTTTTTT. The chain carries TRBV14 and TRBJ1-4; D gene unclear. Germline V lookup: CDR1 SGHDN, CDR2 FVKESK. Trimming removed 4 bases from V and 4 bases from J, with 13 bases in between. The CDR3 runs to 15 residues.

The V and J genes are TRBV29-1 and TRBJ1-2; a weak D match, TRBD1 (6 bases). There are 11 residues in the CDR3. Germline V CDR1 and CDR2: SQVTM, ANQGSEA. Trimming removed 3 bases from V and 8 bases from J, with 10 bases in between. The CDR3 sequence is CSVDGGQGYTF. The CDR3 DNA sequence: TGCAGCGTTGACGGGGGGCAGGGCTACACCTTC.

The genes are TRBV5-6 and TRBJ2-3, with D uncertain. Trimming removed 2 bases from V and 2 bases from J, with 6 bases in between. CDR3 length: 13 residues. CDR1 and CDR2 from the germline V gene are SGHDT and YYEEEE. CDR3: CASSFSDTDTQYF. In DNA form, the CDR3 reads TGTGCCAGCAGCTTTTCCGACACAGATACGCAGTATTTT.

The chain uses TRBV7-2 and TRBJ2-7; D is ambiguous. The length of the CDR3 is 12 residues. Germline CDR1 SGHTA, CDR2 FQGNSA. The V end was cut by 5 bases, the J end by 6 bases, with 11 bases between. Here the CDR3 reads CASSADLSEQYF. In DNA, the CDR3 is TGTGCCAGCAGCGCCGACTTATCCGAGCAGTACTTC.

The V and J genes are TRBV4-2 and TRBJ2-2; the D gene is possibly TRBD1 (5 bases). CDR3 size: 14 residues. Germline lookup yields CDR1 LGHNA and CDR2 YNFKEQ. Trimming stripped 4 bases from V and 1 base from J, with 7 bases between. Here the CDR3 reads CASSPGQNTGELFF. The DNA for the CDR3 is TGTGCCAGCAGCCCCGGACAGAACACCGGGGAGCTGTTTTTT.